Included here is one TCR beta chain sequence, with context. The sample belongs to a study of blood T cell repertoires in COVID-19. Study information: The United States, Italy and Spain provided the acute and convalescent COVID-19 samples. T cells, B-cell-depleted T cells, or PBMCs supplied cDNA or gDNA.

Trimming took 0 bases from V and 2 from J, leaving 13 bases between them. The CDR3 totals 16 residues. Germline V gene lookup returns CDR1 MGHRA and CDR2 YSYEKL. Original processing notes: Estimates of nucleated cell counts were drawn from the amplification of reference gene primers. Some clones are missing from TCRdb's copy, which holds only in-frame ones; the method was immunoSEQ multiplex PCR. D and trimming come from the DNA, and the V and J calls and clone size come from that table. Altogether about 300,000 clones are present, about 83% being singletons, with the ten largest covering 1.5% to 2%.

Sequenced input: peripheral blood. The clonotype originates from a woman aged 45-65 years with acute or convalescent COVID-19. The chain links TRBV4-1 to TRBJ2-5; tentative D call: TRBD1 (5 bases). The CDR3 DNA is TGCGCCAGCAGCCAAGATGAGGTTCAGGGACAAGAGACCCAGTACTTC. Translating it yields CASSQDEVQGQETQYF.